A single sample is the source of the 5 T cell receptor beta chains below, sequenced in a study of blood T cell repertoires in COVID-19. Libraries were prepared by immunoSEQ multiplex PCR; TCRdb keeps only in-frame clonotypes and omits some of them. The sample consists of approximately 150,000 clones, approximately 83% of them appearing once. The sequenced material came from peripheral blood. The receptor source for this set is a human donor in a cohort sampled during active COVID-19.

V usage is TRBV11-2 and J usage is TRBJ1-4; D may be TRBD1 (6 bases). Trimming took off 0 bases at V and 6 bases at J, with 11 bases between the two ends. Germline CDR1 is SGHAT and CDR2 is FQNNGV. The CDR3 spans 15 residues. CDR3 sequence reads: CASSLEGGAHEKLFF. The CDR3 nucleotides read TGTGCCAGCAGCTTAGAGGGGGGGGCGCATGAAAAACTGTTTTTT.

The genes are TRBV5-1 and TRBJ1-2; D gene unclear. CDR3 length: 12 residues. V dropped 3 bases and J dropped 8 bases, with 11 bases sitting between them. Germline CDR1 is SGHRS and CDR2 is YFSETQ. CDR3 nucleotides: TGCGCCAGCAGCTCGGAGAGGCAGGGCTACACCTTC. This encodes CASSSERQGYTF.

The chain has TRBV9 and TRBJ1-1; TRBD1 agrees at 7 bases. Germline CDR1 is SGDLS and CDR2 is YYNGEE. Unmatched junction bases numbered 10, after V lost 3 bases and J lost 5 bases. There are 15 residues in the CDR3. In DNA form, the CDR3 reads TGTGCCAGCAGCGGCCGACAGGGTAGGTATACTGAAGCTTTCTTT. Translated: CASSGRQGRYTEAFF.

DNA of the CDR3: TGTGCCAGCAGCTCGGGCGGGGGCGCAGGTTCACCCCTCCACTTT. It encodes CASSSGGGAGSPLHF. This sequence joins TRBV7-9 and TRBJ1-6; D perhaps matches TRBD1 (6 bases). This CDR3 comprises 15 residues. Germline V gene lookup returns CDR1 SEHNR and CDR2 FQNEAQ (reference sequence). The V and J ends lost 4 bases and 9 bases respectively, with 16 bases between them.

V and J are TRBV7-6 and TRBJ1-2; D perhaps matches TRBD1 (5 bases). The CDR3 runs 13 residues. V lost 1 base, J lost 8 bases, and 11 bases lay in between. Germline V lookup: CDR1 SGHVS, CDR2 FNYEAQ. This CDR3 reads CASSLDRGRGYTF. Here the CDR3 DNA reads TGTGCCAGCAGCTTAGATAGGGGTAGGGGCTACACCTTC.